The clone carrying this TCR beta chain was seen only once. Its antigen remains unknown. The sample comes from a study of cytomegalovirus exposure and HLA in healthy donors. Germline assignment: CDR1 SGHNT and CDR2 YYREEE (reference sequence). The CDR3 spans 15 residues. Trimming took 0 bases from V and 2 from J; bases not matched to a gene: 1. Findings of the study overall: Reportedly, diagnosis of cytomegalovirus status by the classifier showed high specificity and sensitivity.

Primers for the PCR totalled 60 Vbeta and 13 Jbeta. The assay was immunoSEQ multiplex PCR, and TCRdb's table has in-frame clones only and misses some. The table has 150,000 to 180,000 clones, 80% seen once. The V and J genes are TRBV5-4 and TRBJ2-3; 9 bases align to TRBD2. The source material was PBMCs. The TCR comes from a middle-aged woman in good health and CMV-seropositive. The CDR3 region has the DNA TGTGCCAGCAGCTTGGGACTAGCGGTCACAGATACGCAGTATTTT. This sequence encodes CASSLGLAVTDTQYF.